This is a list of T cell receptor beta chains from one sample in a study of cytomegalovirus exposure and HLA in healthy donors. Assay used: immunoSEQ multiplex PCR; TCRdb lists only in-frame clones, some missing. The repertoire includes more than 100,000 clones, roughly 9% of them detected once, and roughly 7% sits in the top ten. The sequencing input was PBMCs. Receptor source: a woman in her thirties or forties in good health and CMV-seropositive. The CDR3 runs from the conserved cysteine through the conserved F or W.

TRBV5-3	TRBJ2-3	CDRLAGTDTQYF
TRBV5-1	TRBJ1-6	CASSSRQSNNSPLHF
TRBV11-2	TRBJ1-6	CASSLDPAGSYNSPLHF
TRBV28	TRBJ1-4	CASSRTGGGNEKLFF
TRBV5-5	TRBJ1-4	CASSWDRGREKLFF
TRBV6-5	TRBJ2-1	CASSYSAGGYNEQFF
TRBV5-6	TRBJ2-2	CASSLQEFGELFF
TRBV29-1	TRBJ1-4	CSVTGAPNEKLFF
TRBV5-1	TRBJ1-1	CASSLGSYTEAFF
TRBV4-2	TRBJ2-2	CASSQGRGLVAGELFF
TRBV2	TRBJ1-5	CASTAGGGDQPQHF
TRBV19	TRBJ2-1	CATSPGRGSDEQFF
TRBV6-1	TRBJ2-3	CASRTAGGSTDTQYF
TRBV5-1	TRBJ1-6	CASSLNRGNSPLHF
TRBV5-1	NA	CASSRREGYEQYF
TRBV19	TRBJ2-3	CATQRVSGVTDTQYF
TRBV7-9	TRBJ2-7	CASSLEQGGSYEQYF
TRBV7-2	TRBJ2-5	CASSPWVGGQETQYF
TRBV7-9	TRBJ2-3	CASSLTSGVLGDTQYF
TRBV5-1	TRBJ1-1	CASSPGTAWNTEAFF
TRBV18	TRBJ1-2	CASSPEGAYGYTF
TRBV19	TRBJ2-2	CASSTSGVGTGELFF
TRBV18	TRBJ1-4	CASSRGLPNEKLFF
TRBV7-7	TRBJ2-7	CASSLTGDREQYF
TRBV7-6	TRBJ2-1	CASSLFVFQGGPNEQFF
TRBV6-1	TRBJ1-1	CASSEALWDRLNTEAFF